This TCR delta chain was identified in a study of delta chains in infants with herpesvirus infections. This CDR3 is 17 amino acids long. V shed 2 bases, J shed 4 bases, and the junction held 12 bases outside the gene matches. From germline, CDR1 is TSWWSYY and CDR2 QGS. Whole-study findings and limits: A few infants infected before 120 days plus one congenital case had the public Vdelta1 clonotype.

TCR cDNA was made from PBMC RNA with gamma- and delta-chain-specific primers. TCRdb re-called the RT-PCR reads using CATT. The table has approximately 220 delta-chain clones, around 15% seen once. On this clone itself: What it binds is unknown. The amino acid sequence in TCRdb belongs to a much larger clone and departs from this DNA's translation at residue 9, likely a sequencing read error; the sequence shown is translated from the DNA.

The rearrangement links TRDV1 to TRDJ1; 8 bases agree with TRDD3. The specimen comprised peripheral blood, sampled at time point 1 of longitudinal follow-up. The receptor's source is a human donor who was a Ugandan infant, either HIV-exposed or HIV-unexposed (not recorded which). CDR3 region: CALGEERNRGIDDKLIF. In nucleotides, the CDR3 is TGTGCTCTTGGGGAAGAAAGAAACCGGGGGATAGACGATAAACTCATCTTT.